The rows below give T cell receptor beta chains drawn from one sample of a study of memory CD4+ T cells and cytomegalovirus serostatus. Profiled with immunoSEQ multiplex PCR; TCRdb holds only in-frame clones, not every one. The repertoire holds approximately 41,000 clones, with approximately 80% as singletons. Sequencing was performed on memory CD4+ T cells from blood. The receptors here all came from an adult in good health and CMV-seronegative. CDR3s include the opening cysteine and the closing phenylalanine or tryptophan. Each record gives: V gene, clone size, J gene, D gene, CDR3 protein, CDR3 DNA. The D gene is left open where the match is weak. The listing skips clone size in some rows; elsewhere it reads once, few, many or a size class.

v_call: TRBV5-6; clone_size: .; j_call: TRBJ1-1; d_call: .; cdr3_aa: CASSLGRGYEAFF; cdr3_nt: TGTGCCAGCAGCTTGGGGCGAGGCTATGAAGCTTTCTTT
v_call: TRBV2; clone_size: .; j_call: TRBJ2-1; d_call: TRBD2; cdr3_aa: CASVRRESDNEQFF; cdr3_nt: TGTGCCAGCGTGCGGCGGGAGTCGGACAATGAGCAGTTCTTC
v_call: TRBV5-1; clone_size: once; j_call: TRBJ2-5; d_call: .; cdr3_aa: CASSLSGAEETQYF; cdr3_nt: TGCGCCAGCAGCTTGTCAGGGGCGGAGGAGACCCAGTACTTC
v_call: TRBV6-1; clone_size: .; j_call: TRBJ2-7; d_call: .; cdr3_aa: CASSLSRDEQYF; cdr3_nt: TGTGCCAGCAGTCTGAGTCGAGACGAGCAGTACTTC
v_call: TRBV7-2; clone_size: few; j_call: TRBJ2-2; d_call: .; cdr3_aa: CASSRDRTGELFF; cdr3_nt: TGTGCCAGCAGCCGAGACAGGACCGGGGAGCTGTTTTTT
v_call: TRBV5-1; clone_size: .; j_call: TRBJ1-1; d_call: .; cdr3_aa: CASRRSGDEAFF; cdr3_nt: TGCGCCAGCAGGCGGTCGGGGGATGAAGCTTTCTTT
v_call: TRBV7-7; clone_size: .; j_call: TRBJ1-4; d_call: .; cdr3_aa: CASSLDNEKLFF; cdr3_nt: TGTGCTAGCAGCTTAGATAATGAAAAACTGTTTTTT
v_call: TRBV6-6; clone_size: .; j_call: TRBJ2-5; d_call: .; cdr3_aa: CASRKGETQYF; cdr3_nt: TGTGCCAGCAGAAAGGGAGAGACCCAGTACTTC
v_call: TRBV5-1; clone_size: .; j_call: TRBJ1-2; d_call: .; cdr3_aa: CASSLQGLGGYGYTF; cdr3_nt: TGCGCCAGCAGCTTACAGGGACTGGGCGGCTATGGCTACACCTTC
v_call: TRBV18; clone_size: .; j_call: TRBJ2-7; d_call: TRBD1; cdr3_aa: CASSLGTGEYEQYF; cdr3_nt: TGTGCCAGCTCACTAGGGACAGGGGAGTACGAGCAGTACTTC
v_call: TRBV11-2; clone_size: .; j_call: TRBJ2-3; d_call: TRBD1; cdr3_aa: CASSSLGTGGTDTQYF; cdr3_nt: TGTGCCAGCAGCTCCCTAGGGACAGGGGGCACAGATACGCAGTATTTT
v_call: TRBV29-1; clone_size: .; j_call: TRBJ2-7; d_call: .; cdr3_aa: CSVADSPYPEQYF; cdr3_nt: TGCAGCGTTGCCGACTCACCGTACCCCGAGCAGTACTTC
v_call: TRBV15; clone_size: .; j_call: TRBJ2-5; d_call: .; cdr3_aa: CATSRAGGPQETQYF; cdr3_nt: TGTGCCACCAGCAGAGCTGGGGGACCACAAGAGACCCAGTACTTC
v_call: TRBV7-2; clone_size: .; j_call: TRBJ2-3; d_call: TRBD1; cdr3_aa: CASSSGTGGPDTQYF; cdr3_nt: TGTGCCAGCAGTTCCGGGACAGGGGGCCCAGATACGCAGTATTTT
v_call: TRBV7-2; clone_size: .; j_call: TRBJ1-5; d_call: TRBD1; cdr3_aa: CASSQDRAQPQHF; cdr3_nt: TGTGCCAGCAGCCAGGACAGGGCTCAGCCCCAGCATTTT
v_call: TRBV5-1; clone_size: .; j_call: TRBJ2-1; d_call: .; cdr3_aa: CASNSGTSYNEQFF; cdr3_nt: TGCGCCAGCAACTCCGGGACTTCCTACAATGAGCAGTTCTTC
v_call: TRBV30; clone_size: once; j_call: TRBJ1-6; d_call: .; cdr3_aa: CAWSVSNSPLHF; cdr3_nt: TGTGCCTGGAGTGTCAGTAATTCACCCCTCCACTTT
v_call: TRBV5-4; clone_size: .; j_call: TRBJ1-1; d_call: .; cdr3_aa: CASSRVPGAEAFF; cdr3_nt: TGTGCCAGCAGCCGGGTCCCGGGGGCTGAAGCTTTCTTT
v_call: TRBV7-7; clone_size: .; j_call: TRBJ2-2; d_call: TRBD2; cdr3_aa: CAAGGGNTGELFF; cdr3_nt: TGTGCTGCGGGGGGCGGGAACACCGGGGAGCTGTTTTTT
v_call: TRBV2; clone_size: .; j_call: TRBJ1-2; d_call: .; cdr3_aa: CASSEEGRGGYGYTF; cdr3_nt: TGTGCCAGCAGTGAAGAAGGCAGGGGAGGCTATGGCTACACCTTC
v_call: TRBV6-6; clone_size: few; j_call: TRBJ1-1; d_call: TRBD1; cdr3_aa: CALGGTGLGGEAFF; cdr3_nt: TGTGCCTTAGGGGGGACAGGGCTAGGAGGTGAAGCTTTCTTT
v_call: TRBV7-2; clone_size: .; j_call: TRBJ2-1; d_call: TRBD2; cdr3_aa: CASSLPRRGLAGGEQFF; cdr3_nt: TGTGCCAGCAGCTTACCCCGCCGGGGACTAGCGGGAGGGGAGCAGTTCTTC
v_call: TRBV2; clone_size: .; j_call: TRBJ2-1; d_call: .; cdr3_aa: CASSESKYNEQFF; cdr3_nt: TGTGCCAGCAGTGAATCCAAATACAATGAGCAGTTCTTC
v_call: TRBV15; clone_size: .; j_call: TRBJ1-5; d_call: .; cdr3_aa: CATSFLRGARQPQHF; cdr3_nt: TGTGCCACCAGTTTTTTACGGGGGGCCCGGCAGCCCCAGCATTTT
v_call: TRBV11-2; clone_size: .; j_call: TRBJ2-7; d_call: TRBD2; cdr3_aa: CASSLEAGGREQYF; cdr3_nt: TGTGCCAGCAGCTTAGAAGCGGGAGGGCGCGAGCAGTACTTC
v_call: TRBV19; clone_size: .; j_call: TRBJ2-3; d_call: TRBD1; cdr3_aa: CASSSTGATDTQYF; cdr3_nt: TGTGCCAGTAGTTCAACAGGGGCCACAGATACGCAGTATTTT
v_call: TRBV7-2; clone_size: .; j_call: TRBJ2-1; d_call: .; cdr3_aa: CASSLAGANEQFF; cdr3_nt: TGTGCCAGCAGCTTAGCGGGAGCCAATGAGCAGTTCTTC
v_call: TRBV18; clone_size: .; j_call: TRBJ1-6; d_call: TRBD1; cdr3_aa: CASSPVYRGNSPLHF; cdr3_nt: TGTGCCAGCTCACCAGTGTACAGGGGTAATTCACCCCTCCACTTT
v_call: TRBV5-8; clone_size: .; j_call: TRBJ2-7; d_call: .; cdr3_aa: CASSRGFYEQYF; cdr3_nt: TGTGCCAGCAGCCGGGGATTTTACGAGCAGTACTTC
v_call: TRBV2; clone_size: once; j_call: TRBJ2-2; d_call: TRBD2; cdr3_aa: CASSKTSGLNTGELFF; cdr3_nt: TGTGCCAGCAGCAAGACTAGCGGGCTCAACACCGGGGAGCTGTTTTTT
v_call: TRBV30; clone_size: .; j_call: TRBJ2-5; d_call: .; cdr3_aa: CAWSVRAGQETQYF; cdr3_nt: TGTGCCTGGAGTGTAAGGGCGGGACAAGAGACCCAGTACTTC
v_call: TRBV28; clone_size: .; j_call: TRBJ1-3; d_call: .; cdr3_aa: CASSPSQTSGNTIYF; cdr3_nt: TGTGCCAGCAGTCCTTCGCAGACCTCTGGAAACACCATATATTTT
v_call: TRBV28; clone_size: .; j_call: TRBJ1-2; d_call: .; cdr3_aa: CASSLSSTEYYGYTF; cdr3_nt: TGTGCCAGCAGTTTATCTTCGACAGAGTACTATGGCTACACCTTC
v_call: TRBV7-9; clone_size: .; j_call: TRBJ1-1; d_call: .; cdr3_aa: CASSGLGGAGTEAFF; cdr3_nt: TGTGCCAGCAGTGGACTCGGGGGCGCGGGCACTGAAGCTTTCTTT
v_call: TRBV5-1; clone_size: .; j_call: TRBJ2-1; d_call: TRBD2; cdr3_aa: CASSRFPSGTSDYNEQFF; cdr3_nt: TGCGCCAGCAGCCGATTTCCTTCCGGGACTAGCGATTACAATGAGCAGTTCTTC
v_call: TRBV11-2; clone_size: .; j_call: TRBJ2-7; d_call: .; cdr3_aa: CASRDWGRSYEQYF; cdr3_nt: TGTGCCAGCAGGGATTGGGGGCGTTCCTACGAGCAGTACTTC
v_call: TRBV7-8; clone_size: medium-sized; j_call: TRBJ1-5; d_call: .; cdr3_aa: CASSFQPNQPQHF; cdr3_nt: TGTGCCAGCAGCTTCCAGCCGAATCAGCCCCAGCATTTT
v_call: TRBV28; clone_size: .; j_call: TRBJ1-4; d_call: TRBD1; cdr3_aa: CASSRTGGNEKLFF; cdr3_nt: TGTGCCAGCAGTCGGACAGGGGGTAATGAAAAACTGTTTTTT
v_call: TRBV7-2; clone_size: .; j_call: TRBJ2-1; d_call: .; cdr3_aa: CASNFKLAFEQFF; cdr3_nt: TGTGCCAGCAACTTCAAGCTGGCCTTTGAGCAGTTCTTC
v_call: TRBV7-2; clone_size: .; j_call: TRBJ2-6; d_call: TRBD2; cdr3_aa: CASSLAPLAGVGANVLTF; cdr3_nt: TGTGCCAGCAGCTTAGCGCCACTAGCGGGAGTTGGGGCCAACGTCCTGACTTTC
v_call: TRBV28; clone_size: .; j_call: TRBJ2-7; d_call: TRBD2; cdr3_aa: CASLRGGSYEQYF; cdr3_nt: TGTGCCAGCCTTCGGGGGGGCTCCTACGAGCAGTACTTC
v_call: TRBV7-2; clone_size: .; j_call: TRBJ2-6; d_call: .; cdr3_aa: CASSLVGGSGANVLTF; cdr3_nt: TGTGCCAGCAGCTTAGTAGGGGGCTCTGGGGCCAACGTCCTGACTTTC